This T cell receptor beta chain was sequenced for a study of cytomegalovirus exposure and HLA in healthy donors. Germline V gene lookup returns CDR1 SGHNT and CDR2 YYREEE (reference sequence). The CDR3 runs to 15 residues. Trimming left V 5 bases short and J 5 bases short, with 19 bases between. The primer mix had 60 Vbeta and 13 Jbeta primers. Measured with immunoSEQ multiplex PCR; TCRdb has only the in-frame clones, and not every one. The sample carries fewer than 200,000 clones, 9.5% recorded once. Findings of the study overall: The authors enumerated 180 or so TCR beta chains as linked to cytomegalovirus. Productive rates of about 87% or about 30% were seen for most TCR beta V segments in an earlier analysis.

For this clone: Its target is unknown. Other DNA sequences of this sample code for an identical CDR3.

This TCR came from a woman under 40 in good health and CMV-seropositive. The sequenced material came from PBMCs. The chain couples TRBV5-4 to TRBJ1-1, with D uncertain. Written as DNA, the CDR3 is TGTGCCAGCAGGTCCCCGGGGATATCTCGGACTGAAGCTTTCTTT. Translated, it gives CASRSPGISRTEAFF. Full variable domain (outside the CDR3, taken from reference TRBV5-4 and TRBJ1-1): ETGVTQSPTHLIKTRGQQVTLRCSSQSGHNTVSWYQQALGQGPQFIFQYYREEENGRGNFPPRFSGLQFPNYSSELNVNALELDDSALYLCASRSPGISRTEAFFGQGTRLTVV.